The T cell receptor beta chain under discussion was sequenced for a study of molecular identifiers for immune sequencing clone quantification. A CD8+CD4-CCR7+CD45RA+ phenotype served as the sorting definition for naive CD8 T cells. This clonotype was counted only a few times. TCRdb processed the PCR reads anew with MiXCR; each CDR3 protein has one entry. This repertoire shows a few hundred thousand distinct CDR3 sequences, roughly 26% found once; its top ten account for over 0.6%. The sequencing sample was made of naive CD8+ T cells from blood, with Jurkat cell RNA spiked in. Subset reported: FACS-sorted CD8+CD4-CCR7+CD45RA+ naive T cells. The TCR comes from a human donor in good health. Some libraries in this study had Jurkat cell RNA spiked in.

The CDR3 sequence is CASSQKETQYF. DNA of the CDR3: TGTGCCAGCAGCCAAAAAGAGACCCAGTACTTC. This chain connects TRBV3-1 to TRBJ2-5, with D hard to call. Trimming removed 2 bases at V and 3 bases at J, with 1 base between. This CDR3 has 11 residues. Germline CDR1 reads LGHDT; CDR2 reads YNNKEL (reference sequence).